The next 4 T cell receptor beta chains were all read from a single sample in a study of cytomegalovirus exposure and HLA in healthy donors (TCRdb year 2017). The library was made by the immunoSEQ multiplex PCR assay. The multiplex PCR relied on a mix of 60 forward primers for TCR Vbeta segments and 13 reverse primers for TCR Jbeta segments. As stored in TCRdb, this immuneACCESS dataset retains in-frame rearrangements with V and J assigned. A fraction of the clones does not appear; measured against another copy, unresolved V genes explain less than half of the discrepancy, and the remainder lacks a known reason. The sample includes 85,000 to 100,000 clones, with about 76% observed a single time. Roughly 8.3% of the sample belongs to the ten largest clones. Sequencing was done on a sample of PBMCs. The receptors were gathered from a human donor in good health.

This rearrangement joins TRBV6-1 to TRBJ2-5; D gene unclear. The CDR3 loop spans 12 amino acids. V lost 5 bases, J lost 7 bases, and 11 bases lay in between. The germline V gene has CDR1 MNHNS and CDR2 SASEGT. CDR3 DNA: TGTGCCAGCAGTATGGAGTTCGGGACCCAGTACTTC. Translated: CASSMEFGTQYF.

This clone appeared a few times. The chain combines TRBV25-1 with TRBJ1-4; D remains ambiguous. The germline gives CDR1 MGHDK, CDR2 SYGVNS. CDR3 length: 13 amino acids. V lost 5 bases, J lost 7 bases, and 11 bases lay in between. CDR3 nucleotides: TGTGCCAGCAGTCAACTTTTTGGTGAAAAACTGTTTTTT. This translates into CASSQLFGEKLFF.

V usage is TRBV18 and J usage is TRBJ2-1; 10 nucleotides match TRBD1. This CDR3 region has 15 residues. V lost 2 bases and J lost 9; bases outside the gene matches: 7. Germline V gene sequence: CDR1 KGHSH, CDR2 LQKENI. The CDR3 spells CASSPAGTGVCEQFF. The CDR3 bases are TGTGCCAGCTCACCAGCCGGGACAGGGGTATGTGAGCAGTTCTTC.

The chain links TRBV5-5 to TRBJ2-2; no firm D call. CDR3 length: 14 residues. V was pared by 6 bases and J by 0 bases, with 9 bases between. Germline-derived CDR1 and CDR2 are SGHKS and YYEKEE (reference sequence). The CDR3 region has the DNA TGTGCCAGCACCAGATCGACGAACACCGGGGAGCTGTTTTTT. This sequence encodes CASTRSTNTGELFF.